What follows are 29 T cell receptor beta chains derived from one specimen sequenced in a study of radiotherapy plus CTLA-4 blockade in lung cancer. The data were produced by immunoSEQ multiplex PCR, yet TCRdb's version contains in-frame clones alone and is incomplete. The sample includes 45,000 to 55,000 clones, roughly 80% seen only once; the top ten take roughly 3.2%. Sequences were derived from peripheral blood, sampled from a patient treated with radiotherapy plus ipilimumab. Source of these receptors: a human donor with non-small cell lung cancer who had a partial response to radiotherapy plus ipilimumab.

The chain couples TRBV28 to TRBJ2-1; 9 bases agree with TRBD2. This CDR3 comprises 14 residues. The germline CDR1 and CDR2 sequences are MDHEN and SYDVKM. With 5 bases clipped from V and 6 bases from J, the junction kept 5 bases outside the gene matches. The CDR3 protein is CASSQLAGPNEQFF. CDR3 DNA: TGTGCCAGCAGTCAGCTAGCGGGGCCCAATGAGCAGTTCTTC.

The V gene is TRBV4-2, the J gene TRBJ1-1; D is possibly TRBD1 (6 bases). This CDR3 is 17 amino acids long. V lost 1 base to trimming and J lost 1 base, with 16 bases between them. CDR1 is LGHNA, CDR2 YNFKEQ, per germline. DNA of the CDR3: TGTGCCAGCAGCCAAGGTACTCCGACAGGACCGAACACTGAAGCTTTCTTT. Its translation: CASSQGTPTGPNTEAFF.

The chain joins TRBV7-2 to TRBJ1-2, with a weak D call TRBD1 (6 bases). CDR1 and CDR2 from the germline V gene are SGHTA and FQGNSA. The CDR3 length is 13 residues. The ends were cut back, 3 bases at V and 6 bases at J, with 11 bases in the middle. In DNA, the CDR3 is TGTGCCAGCAGCTTTCGGACAGACGATGGCTACACCTTC. Translated, it gives CASSFRTDDGYTF.

The rearrangement uses TRBV28 and TRBJ2-7, with D unresolved. From germline, CDR1 is MDHEN and CDR2 SYDVKM. The CDR3 extends over 14 amino acids. V was pared by 7 bases and J by 2 bases, with 15 bases between. CDR3 DNA sequence: TGTGCCAGCAATTTGGCCTCTCGGGCCTACGAGCAGTACTTC. Its protein is CASNLASRAYEQYF.

The V gene is TRBV30, the J gene TRBJ2-5; 10 nucleotides agree with TRBD1. The V gene's germline CDR1 is GTSNPN and CDR2 SVGIG (reference sequence). The CDR3 totals 15 residues. Trimming took 5 bases from V and 5 from J; bases not matched to a gene: 11. The CDR3 sequence is CAWAPGQGVDETQYF. The CDR3 DNA is TGTGCCTGGGCGCCAGGACAGGGGGTGGACGAGACCCAGTACTTC. Full variable domain (rest looked up from reference TRBV30 and TRBJ2-5): SQTIHQWPATLVQPVGSPLSLECTVEGTSNPNLYWYRQAAGRGLQLLFYSVGIGQISSEVPQNLSASRPQDRQFILSSKKLLLSDSGFYLCAWAPGQGVDETQYFGPGTRLLVL.

This chain links TRBV5-6 with TRBJ2-5; D call uncertain. The DNA end favors TRBJ2-7, so the J call may be wrong. Germline values: CDR1 SGHDT, CDR2 YYEEEE. The CDR3 covers 11 residues. The chain's CDR3 is CASSLKYEQYF. The CDR3 nucleotides read TGTGCCAGCAGCTTGAAGTACGAGCAGTACTTC.

The rearrangement links TRBV19 to TRBJ2-3; 7 bases fit TRBD2. This CDR3 has 18 residues. Trimming removed 6 bases from V and 2 bases from J; junction bases left unmatched: 17. Germline CDR1 reads LNHDA; CDR2 reads SQIVND (reference sequence). CDR3 protein: CASSLNGFGGGSTDTQYF. Here the CDR3 DNA reads TGTGCCAGTAGCCTTAATGGGTTTGGCGGGGGTTCCACAGATACGCAGTATTTT.

This rearrangement joins TRBV10-3 to TRBJ1-6, with unresolved D. Germline loops: CDR1 ENHRY, CDR2 SYGVKD. Deletions cut 7 bases from V and 7 bases from J, with 14 bases between. The CDR3 consists of 14 residues. The CDR3 loop is CAITSQLVNSPLHF. CDR3 DNA: TGTGCCATCACTTCACAATTGGTAAATTCACCCCTCCACTTT.

The CDR3 nucleotides read TGCAGCGCAAGCCAGGATAATGAAAAACTGTTTTTT. It translates to CSASQDNEKLFF. The chain recombines TRBV29-1 with TRBJ1-4; D not resolved. CDR1 is SQVTM, CDR2 ANQGSEA, per germline. There are 12 residues in the CDR3. Trimming stripped 7 bases from V and 4 bases from J, with 10 bases between.

The V call is TRBV13, the J call TRBJ2-7; possibly TRBD1 for D (6 bases). The germline gives CDR1 PRHDT, CDR2 FYEKMQ (reference sequence). With 5 bases removed from V and 3 bases from J, the gap between germline ends came to 17 bases. The CDR3 runs to 15 residues. The CDR3 sequence: CASSPRTATDYEQYF. The CDR3 region has the DNA TGTGCCAGCAGCCCCCGGACAGCAACAGACTACGAGCAGTACTTC.

V and J are TRBV28 and TRBJ1-5, with no clear D. Germline V gene sequence: CDR1 MDHEN, CDR2 SYDVKM. V was pared by 7 bases and J by 0 bases, with 19 bases between. This CDR3 region has 17 residues. CDR3 nucleotides: TGTGCCAGCACCCGAAGATCGGGGAGCTATAGCAATCAGCCCCAGCATTTT. Encoded protein: CASTRRSGSYSNQPQHF. The full variable domain, with the rest looked up from reference TRBV28 and TRBJ1-5, is DVKVTQSSRYLVKRTGEKVFLECVQDMDHENMFWYRQDPGLGLRLIYFSYDVKMKEKGDIPEGYSVSREKKERFSLILESASTNQTSMYLCASTRRSGSYSNQPQHFGDGTRLSIL.

This clone showed up just once. The genes are TRBV9 and TRBJ1-2, with TRBD1 matching 7 bases. Unmatched junction bases numbered 20, after V lost 0 bases and J lost 3 bases. There are 20 residues in the CDR3. CDR1 SGDLS and CDR2 YYNGEE come from the germline V gene. The CDR3 loop reads CASSVGLAGQVLDGDYGYTF. The CDR3 DNA sequence: TGTGCCAGCAGCGTAGGGTTAGCTGGACAGGTATTGGATGGGGACTATGGCTACACCTTC.

The gene calls are TRBV4-1 and TRBJ2-7; possibly TRBD1 for D (6 bases). Germline CDR1 reads MGHRA; CDR2 reads YSYEKL. V lost 0 bases, J lost 1 base, and 13 bases lay in between. The CDR3 spans 16 residues. DNA for the CDR3: TGCGCCAGCAGCCAAGATTTGGGGGCAACGTCCTACGAGCAGTACTTC. Translation: CASSQDLGATSYEQYF.

This clone has more than one count but fewer than ten. CDR3 region: CASSRQVSNTEAFF. The CDR3 nucleotides read TGTGCCAGCAGTCGACAGGTATCGAACACTGAAGCTTTCTTT. The rearrangement uses TRBV6-1 and TRBJ1-1; a possible D gene is TRBD1 (6 bases). The germline V and J ends were trimmed by 5 bases and 1 base, with 11 bases remaining between them. Germline CDR1 MNHNS, CDR2 SASEGT. This CDR3 comprises 14 residues.

V gene TRBV1 combines with J gene TRBJ2-3; the listed D gene, TRBD1, was not tested against the DNA. TRBV1 is shown as a pseudogene. The CDR3 totals 13 residues. The CDR3: CTSSRTGTDTQYF. CDR3 sequence (DNA): TGCACCAGCAGCCGGACAGGCACAGATACGCAGTATTTT.

The gene calls are TRBV21-1 and TRBJ1-5; the table's D call, TRBD1, has no DNA check behind it. TRBV21-1 is assigned pseudogene status. CDR3 length equals 13 residues. This CDR3 is CASSKLGAEPQHF. In DNA form, the CDR3 reads TGTGCCAGCAGCAAACTAGGGGCTGAACCCCAGCATTTT.

V and J are TRBV5-1 and TRBJ2-3; 11 bases align to TRBD2. The CDR3 sequence is 16 residues long. Germline CDR1 SGHRS, CDR2 YFSETQ. V shed 5 bases, J shed 2 bases, and the junction held 7 bases outside the gene matches. The CDR3 region has the DNA TGCGCCAGCAGGGACCTGGGACTAGCGGACACAGATACGCAGTATTTT. This translates into CASRDLGLADTDTQYF.

The CDR3 loop reads CASRSVGGATEAFF. The CDR3 DNA follows: TGTGCCAGCCGATCCGTCGGAGGGGCGACTGAAGCTTTCTTT. The chain has TRBV5-4 and TRBJ1-1, with TRBD1 as a possible D gene (5 bases). The germline V and J ends were trimmed by 7 bases and 5 bases, with 18 bases remaining between them. Germline loops: CDR1 SGHNT, CDR2 YYREEE (reference sequence). The CDR3 has 14 amino acids.

V gene TRBV6-1 combines with J gene TRBJ2-5; 8 bases fit TRBD1. The CDR3 covers 14 residues. V shed 2 bases and J 2 bases; nucleotides not matched to a gene: 1. The V gene's germline CDR1 is MNHNS and CDR2 SASEGT. The DNA for the CDR3 is TGTGCCAGCAGTGAACAGGGGGCTCAAGAGACCCAGTACTTC. It is translated as CASSEQGAQETQYF.

J is TRBJ1-6 and V is TRBV10-3; no reliable D call. Per the germline V gene, CDR1 is ENHRY and CDR2 is SYGVKD. The germline V and J ends were trimmed by 2 bases and 5 bases, with 4 bases remaining between them. This CDR3 is 13 amino acids long. CDR3 sequence (DNA): TGTGCCATCAGTGAGGCAGATAATTCACCCCTCCACTTT. Amino acids: CAISEADNSPLHF.

The chain recombines TRBV27 with TRBJ2-5, with D maybe TRBD1 (5 bases). The germline V gene encodes CDR1 MNHEY and CDR2 SMNVEV (reference sequence). V lost 4 bases, J lost 5 bases, and 20 bases lay in between. The CDR3 is 16 amino acids. The CDR3: CASSSWGLGQWETQYF. Written as DNA, the CDR3 is TGTGCCAGCAGTTCATGGGGCTTAGGGCAGTGGGAGACCCAGTACTTC.

CDR3 nucleotide sequence: TGTGCCACCACGTCGGACTGGACTAATGAAAAACTGTTTTTT. Protein sequence: CATTSDWTNEKLFF. The chain combines TRBV19 with TRBJ1-4; D is undetermined. The germline CDR1 and CDR2 sequences are LNHDA and SQIVND (reference sequence). The CDR3 is made up of 14 amino acids. Trimming removed 10 bases from V and 2 bases from J, with 14 bases in between.

This chain connects TRBV5-6 to TRBJ2-7, with D possibly matching TRBD2 (5 bases). The germline V and J ends were trimmed by 4 bases and 6 bases, with 17 bases remaining between them. The CDR3 length is 14 residues. Per germline, CDR1 SGHDT and CDR2 YYEEEE. The CDR3 loop reads CASSLGPRGSEQYF. CDR3 in DNA: TGTGCCAGCAGCCTCGGCCCTCGGGGAAGCGAGCAGTACTTC.

The chain joins TRBV28 to TRBJ2-4; 7 nucleotides line up with TRBD2. Trimming took 7 bases from V and 3 from J; bases not matched to a gene: 9. This CDR3 is 15 amino acids long. In germline, CDR1 is MDHEN, CDR2 SYDVKM. The CDR3 spells CASIKRWGGKNIQYF. The CDR3 DNA reads TGTGCCAGCATCAAGAGGTGGGGGGGCAAAAACATTCAGTACTTC.

The genes are TRBV5-1 and TRBJ2-7; the match to TRBD1 covers 10 bases. V lost 0 bases to trimming and J lost 3 bases; unmatched junction nucleotides: 3. The CDR3 totals 15 residues. Germline CDR1 SGHRS, CDR2 YFSETQ. The CDR3, as DNA: TGCGCCAGCAGCTTGGGGGGACAGGGGTTCTACGAGCAGTACTTC. Protein product: CASSLGGQGFYEQYF.

The gene calls are TRBV23-1 and TRBJ1-1; perhaps TRBD1 as D (6 bases). TRBV23-1 carries the ORF label, with uncertain function. Deletions cut 8 bases from V and 2 bases from J, with 18 bases between. The CDR3 spans 15 residues. The CDR3 nucleotides are TGCGCCAGCCTAAGGGGGGGGCTCGGTAACACTGAAGCTTTCTTT. The encoded protein is CASLRGGLGNTEAFF.

CDR3 DNA: TGTGCCAGCAGCAAAAAAAACAGAAGCTATGGCTACACCTTC. Residues: CASSKKNRSYGYTF. This sequence joins TRBV21-1 and TRBJ1-2; the D segment call TRBD1 is taken from the table without a DNA check. TRBV21-1 is a pseudogene. The length of the CDR3 is 14 residues.

J is TRBJ2-7 and V is TRBV5-4, with TRBD1 matching 8 bases. CDR1 and CDR2 (germline): SGHNT, YYREEE (reference sequence). The CDR3 is 15 residues long. V shed 4 bases, J shed 2 bases, and the junction held 8 bases outside the gene matches. The CDR3 sequence is CASSTDRDETYEQYF. In DNA form, the CDR3 reads TGTGCCAGCAGCACGGACAGGGACGAGACCTACGAGCAGTACTTC.

This clone has just one count. The chain couples TRBV27 to TRBJ2-7; D ambiguous. This CDR3 comprises 13 residues. Germline V gene lookup returns CDR1 MNHEY and CDR2 SMNVEV (reference sequence). V lost 4 bases and J 0 bases, leaving 7 bases between the germline ends. The CDR3 sequence is CASSSADSYEQYF. The CDR3 bases are TGTGCCAGCAGTTCCGCGGACTCCTACGAGCAGTACTTC.